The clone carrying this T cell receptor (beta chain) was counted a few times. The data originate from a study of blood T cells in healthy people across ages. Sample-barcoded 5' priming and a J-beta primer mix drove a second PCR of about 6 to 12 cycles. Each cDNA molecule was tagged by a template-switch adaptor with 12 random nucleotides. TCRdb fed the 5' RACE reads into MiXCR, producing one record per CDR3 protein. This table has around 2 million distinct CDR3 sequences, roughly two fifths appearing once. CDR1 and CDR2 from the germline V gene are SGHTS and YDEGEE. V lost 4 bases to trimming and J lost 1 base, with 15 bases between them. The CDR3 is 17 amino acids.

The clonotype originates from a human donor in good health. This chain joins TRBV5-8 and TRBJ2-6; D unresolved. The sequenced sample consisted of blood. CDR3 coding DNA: TGTGCCAGCAGCCAGATGACGCTCCCATCTGGGGCCAACGTCCTGACTTTC. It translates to CASSQMTLPSGANVLTF.